The 13 T cell receptor beta chains in this list originate from one sample, sequenced in a study of OX40 agonist ivuxolimab in advanced cancers. Clones were sequenced by immunoSEQ multiplex PCR, and TCRdb holds only the in-frame ones, with some missing. The repertoire holds 75,000 to 100,000 clones, with 90% as singletons. Sequences were derived from CD4+ or CD8+ T cells sorted from blood, sampled in a trial of the OX40 agonist ivuxolimab. These receptor sequences come from an adult with an advanced solid tumor such as melanoma, head and neck, liver or kidney cancer.

V gene TRBV28 combines with J gene TRBJ2-1; TRBD2 matches 14 bases. Germline V CDR1 and CDR2: MDHEN, SYDVKM. The CDR3 has 18 amino acids. Losses at the gene ends were 6 bases for V and 7 bases for J; bases not matched to a gene: 14. The CDR3 region is CASRGLAGDAGPRNEQFF. CDR3 sequence (DNA): TGTGCCAGCAGGGGACTAGCGGGAGACGCGGGGCCTCGGAATGAGCAGTTCTTC. Looking up the rest from reference TRBV28 and TRBJ2-1 gives the full variable domain: DVKVTQSSRYLVKRTGEKVFLECVQDMDHENMFWYRQDPGLGLRLIYFSYDVKMKEKGDIPEGYSVSREKKERFSLILESASTNQTSMYLCASRGLAGDAGPRNEQFFGPGTRLTVL.

The rearrangement uses TRBV5-6 and TRBJ2-5; D unclear. The V gene lost 1 base and the J gene lost 9 bases, with 10 bases spanning the gap. This CDR3 is 12 amino acids long. Germline V gives CDR1 SGHDT, CDR2 YYEEEE. The CDR3 here is CASSLFGVAQYF. CDR3 sequence (DNA): TGTGCCAGCAGCTTGTTTGGGGTGGCCCAGTACTTC. Variable domain in full (rest from reference TRBV5-6 and TRBJ2-5): DAGVTQSPTHLIKTRGQQVTLRCSPKSGHDTVSWYQQALGQGPQFIFQYYEEEERQRGNFPDRFSGHQFPNYSSELNVNALLLGDSALYLCASSLFGVAQYFGPGTRLLVL.

J is TRBJ1-2 and V is TRBV28; 12 bases are shared with TRBD1. The CDR3 is 16 residues long. The V gene's germline CDR1 is MDHEN and CDR2 SYDVKM. The ends lost 6 bases at V and 8 bases at J; junction bases unmatched: 13. DNA for the CDR3: TGTGCCAGCAGCCAAATTCCGGGACAGGGGGCAGGGGGCTACACCTTC. Translating it yields CASSQIPGQGAGGYTF.

This chain uses TRBV7-2 with TRBJ2-7; unclear D gene. Per germline, CDR1 SGHTA and CDR2 FQGNSA. V lost 0 bases and J lost 6, with 3 bases in between. This CDR3 contains 11 residues. The CDR3 loop reads CASSLAREQYF. In nucleotides, the CDR3 is TGTGCCAGCAGCTTAGCGCGCGAGCAGTACTTC.

J is TRBJ2-3 and V is TRBV7-2; no firm D call. The CDR3 covers 12 residues. Deletions cut 4 bases from V and 2 bases from J, with 4 bases between. The germline CDR1 and CDR2 sequences are SGHTA and FQGNSA. This CDR3 reads CASSYITDTQYF. The CDR3 DNA reads as TGTGCCAGCAGCTATATCACAGATACGCAGTATTTT.

V gene TRBV9 combines with J gene TRBJ1-4, with D unresolved. V dropped 0 bases and J dropped 7 bases, with 13 bases sitting between them. Per the germline V gene, CDR1 is SGDLS and CDR2 is YYNGEE. CDR3 size: 15 residues. CDR3 protein: CASSVAGRRSEKLFF. The DNA for the CDR3 is TGTGCCAGCAGCGTAGCCGGGAGGCGGTCTGAAAAACTGTTTTTT.

The gene calls are TRBV2 and TRBJ2-2; D possibly corresponds to TRBD1 (5 bases). The germline gives CDR1 SNHLY, CDR2 FYNNEI. This CDR3 is built from 15 residues. V gave up 0 bases and J gave up 8 bases, with 13 bases separating them. The CDR3 loop reads CASSEAEGARGELFF. CDR3 nucleotide sequence: TGTGCCAGCAGTGAAGCTGAAGGGGCTAGGGGGGAGCTGTTTTTT.

V gene TRBV6-5 combines with J gene TRBJ1-1; TRBD1 matches 8 bases. CDR3 size: 13 residues. Germline CDR1 and CDR2: MNHEY and SVGAGI. V lost 6 bases and J lost 7; bases outside the gene matches: 7. The DNA of the CDR3 is TGTGCCAGCAGGGAATTGACAGGGGTTGAAGCTTTCTTT. Protein product: CASRELTGVEAFF.

The rearrangement links TRBV15 to TRBJ1-4; D is possibly TRBD1 (5 bases). Trimming removed 0 bases at V and 5 bases at J, with 10 bases between. CDR1 is LNHNV and CDR2 is YYDKDF in the germline V gene (reference sequence). CDR3 length equals 15 residues. In nucleotides, the CDR3 is TGTGCCACCAGCAGAGATCAGGGTTTAAATGAAAAACTGTTTTTT. Its translation is CATSRDQGLNEKLFF.

The V gene is TRBV7-2, the J gene TRBJ2-7; TRBD1 matches 9 bases. Germline V gives CDR1 SGHTA, CDR2 FQGNSA. The J segment lost 1 base and the V segment lost 7 bases, leaving 8 bases of the junction unmatched. The CDR3 covers 15 residues. CDR3 coding DNA: TGTGCCAGCAACATACAGGGGGCACAGTCCTACGAGCAGTACTTC. Translated: CASNIQGAQSYEQYF.

The chain combines TRBV2 with TRBJ1-2; 8 nucleotides match TRBD1. CDR1 and CDR2 from the germline V gene are SNHLY and FYNNEI. The CDR3 extends over 13 amino acids. J lost 8 bases, V lost 8 bases, and 10 bases had no gene match. The CDR3 is CASGPDRGAGYTF. The CDR3 DNA reads TGTGCCAGCGGGCCAGACAGGGGTGCAGGCTACACCTTC. The full variable domain, completed using reference TRBV2 and TRBJ1-2, is EPEVTQTPSHQVTQMGQEVILRCVPISNHLYFYWYRQILGQKVEFLVSFYNNEISEKSEIFDDQFSVERPDGSNFTLKIRSTKLEDSAMYFCASGPDRGAGYTFGSGTRLTVV.

The chain joins TRBV7-2 to TRBJ2-3, with 9 bases that match TRBD2. The CDR3 totals 18 residues. V was clipped by 3 bases and J by 0 bases; unmatched bases: 10. In germline, CDR1 is SGHTA, CDR2 FQGNSA. CDR3: CASSFPLAGRSSTDTQYF. The CDR3 DNA reads TGTGCCAGCAGCTTCCCTCTAGCGGGGCGTTCTAGCACAGATACGCAGTATTTT.

CDR3 sequence (DNA): TGCGCCAGCAGCTTGGGACAGGGGAAAGATACGCAGTATTTT. This encodes CASSLGQGKDTQYF. The J gene is TRBJ2-3, the V gene TRBV5-1, with 8 bases fitting TRBD1. CDR3 length: 14 amino acids. Looked up from germline, CDR1 is SGHRS and CDR2 is YFSETQ. The junction had 2 bases not matched to a gene; V was cut back by 0 bases and J by 5 bases. Together with reference TRBV5-1 and TRBJ2-3, the CDR3 gives the full variable domain: KAGVTQTPRYLIKTRGQQVTLSCSPISGHRSVSWYQQTPGQGLQFLFEYFSETQRNKGNFPGRFSGRQFSNSRSEMNVSTLELGDSALYLCASSLGQGKDTQYFGPGTRLTVL.